This entry concerns a single T cell receptor (beta chain). The antigen is not known. Between the trimmed V and J ends, which lost 5 bases and 2 bases, there was a span of 9 bases. CDR1 is LNHDA, CDR2 SQIVND, per germline (reference sequence). This CDR3 has 13 residues. This entry is derived from a study of cytomegalovirus exposure and HLA in healthy donors. Study-wide results and caveats: When the data were analyzed later, several of the most significant clusters appeared to be linked to common viral pathogens. Analyzed later, association rates of TCRs varied across HLA loci, with DRB1 most and HLA-C fewest. It was reported that TCR beta sequences correctly inferred the HLA-A and HLA-B alleles for most subjects. In vitro checks showed that a few CMV-associated chains really do target CMV antigens.

Amplification used 60 Vbeta primers and 13 Jbeta primers. Assay used: immunoSEQ multiplex PCR; TCRdb lists only in-frame clones, some missing. The repertoire holds 170,000 or so clones, 83% seen once, with 1.6% in the top ten. The specimen sequenced was PBMCs. The source of this sequence is a man aged 50-60 years in good health and CMV-seronegative. The chain is built from TRBV19 and TRBJ2-5, with D hard to call. The CDR3 DNA follows: TGTGCCAGTAGTTGGGCGATACAAGAGACCCAGTACTTC. Its protein is CASSWAIQETQYF. The variable domain in full, completed from reference TRBV19 and TRBJ2-5, reads DGGITQSPKYLFRKEGQNVTLSCEQNLNHDAMYWYRQDPGQGLRLIYYSQIVNDFQKGDIAEGYSVSREKKESFPLTVTSAQKNPTAFYLCASSWAIQETQYFGPGTRLLVL.